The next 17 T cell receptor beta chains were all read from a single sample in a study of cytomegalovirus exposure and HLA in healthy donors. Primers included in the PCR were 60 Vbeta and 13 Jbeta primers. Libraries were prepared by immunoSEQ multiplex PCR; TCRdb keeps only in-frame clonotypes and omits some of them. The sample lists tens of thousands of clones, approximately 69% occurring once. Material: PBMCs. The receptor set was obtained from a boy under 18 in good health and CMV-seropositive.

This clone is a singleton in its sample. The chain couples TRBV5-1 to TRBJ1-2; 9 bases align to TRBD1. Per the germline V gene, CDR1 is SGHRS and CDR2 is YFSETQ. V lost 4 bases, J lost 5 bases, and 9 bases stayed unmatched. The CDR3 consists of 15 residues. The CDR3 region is CASSVTGTGIYGYTF. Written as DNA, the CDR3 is TGCGCCAGCAGCGTGACCGGGACAGGGATATATGGCTACACCTTC.

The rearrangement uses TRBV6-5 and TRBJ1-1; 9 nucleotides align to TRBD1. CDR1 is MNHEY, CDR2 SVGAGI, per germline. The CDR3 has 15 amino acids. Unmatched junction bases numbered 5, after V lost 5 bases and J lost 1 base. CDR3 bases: TGTGCCAGCAGTCGACCGGGACAGGGGAACACTGAAGCTTTCTTT. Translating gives CASSRPGQGNTEAFF.

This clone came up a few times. CDR3 sequence reads: CAWMGSGRYEQYF. CDR3 nucleotides: TGTGCCTGGATGGGTAGCGGGAGGTACGAGCAGTACTTC. J is TRBJ2-7 and V is TRBV30; 10 nucleotides line up with TRBD2. The CDR3 contains 13 residues. Per the germline V gene, CDR1 is GTSNPN and CDR2 is SVGIG (reference sequence). J lost 4 bases, V lost 4 bases, and 4 bases had no gene match. Full variable domain (outside the CDR3, taken from reference TRBV30 and TRBJ2-7): SQTIHQWPATLVQPVGSPLSLECTVEGTSNPNLYWYRQAAGRGLQLLFYSVGIGQISSEVPQNLSASRPQDRQFILSSKKLLLSDSGFYLCAWMGSGRYEQYFGPGTRLTVT.

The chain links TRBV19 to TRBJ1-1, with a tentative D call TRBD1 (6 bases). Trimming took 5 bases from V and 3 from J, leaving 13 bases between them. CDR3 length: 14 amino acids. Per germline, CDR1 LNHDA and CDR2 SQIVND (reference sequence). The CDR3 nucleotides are TGTGCCAGTAGTCAACAGGGATACGACACTGAAGCTTTCTTT. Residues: CASSQQGYDTEAFF.

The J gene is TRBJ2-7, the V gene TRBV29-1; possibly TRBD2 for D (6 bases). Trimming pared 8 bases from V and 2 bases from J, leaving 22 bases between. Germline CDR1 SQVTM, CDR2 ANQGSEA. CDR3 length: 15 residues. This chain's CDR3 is CSLKRAGPTTYEQYF. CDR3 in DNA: TGCAGCCTCAAAAGGGCGGGACCGACTACCTACGAGCAGTACTTC.

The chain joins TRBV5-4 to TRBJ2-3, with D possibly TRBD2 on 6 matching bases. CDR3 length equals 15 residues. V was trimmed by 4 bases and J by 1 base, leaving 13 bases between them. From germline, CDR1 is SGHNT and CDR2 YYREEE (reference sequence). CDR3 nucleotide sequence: TGTGCCAGCAGCCTGCCGTCTAGCGGCACAGATACGCAGTATTTT. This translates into CASSLPSSGTDTQYF.

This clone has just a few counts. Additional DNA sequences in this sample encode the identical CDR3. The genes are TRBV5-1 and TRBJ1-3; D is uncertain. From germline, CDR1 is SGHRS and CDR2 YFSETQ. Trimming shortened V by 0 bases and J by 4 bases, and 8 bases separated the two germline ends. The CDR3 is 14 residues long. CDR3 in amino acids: CASSLAGGGNTIYF. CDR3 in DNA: TGCGCCAGCAGCTTGGCCGGAGGGGGAAACACCATATATTTT.

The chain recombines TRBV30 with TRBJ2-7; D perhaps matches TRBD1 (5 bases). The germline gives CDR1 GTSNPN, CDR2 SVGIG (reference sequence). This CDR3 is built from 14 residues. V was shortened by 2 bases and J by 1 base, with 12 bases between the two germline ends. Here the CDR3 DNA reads TGTGCCTGGAGTACGACCCAGGGATCCTACGAGCAGTACTTC. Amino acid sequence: CAWSTTQGSYEQYF.

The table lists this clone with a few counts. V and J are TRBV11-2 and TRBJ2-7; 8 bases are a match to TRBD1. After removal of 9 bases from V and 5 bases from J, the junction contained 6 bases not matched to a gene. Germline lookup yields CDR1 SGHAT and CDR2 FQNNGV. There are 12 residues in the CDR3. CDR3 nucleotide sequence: TGTGCCAGTCGGCAGGGGGCCCACGAGCAGTACTTC. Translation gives CASRQGAHEQYF.

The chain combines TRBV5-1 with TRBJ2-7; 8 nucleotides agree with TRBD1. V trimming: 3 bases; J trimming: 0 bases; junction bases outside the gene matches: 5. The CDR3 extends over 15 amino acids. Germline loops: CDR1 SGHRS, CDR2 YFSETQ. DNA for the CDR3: TGCGCCAGCAGCTGGACAGGGCCAGCCTCCTACGAGCAGTACTTC. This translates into CASSWTGPASYEQYF.

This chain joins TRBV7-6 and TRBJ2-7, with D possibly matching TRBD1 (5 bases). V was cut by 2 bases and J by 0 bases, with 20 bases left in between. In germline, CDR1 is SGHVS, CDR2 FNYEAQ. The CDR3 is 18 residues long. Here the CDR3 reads CASSLRMDGGRASYEQYF. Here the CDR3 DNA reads TGTGCCAGCAGCTTACGAATGGATGGTGGCAGGGCCTCCTACGAGCAGTACTTC.

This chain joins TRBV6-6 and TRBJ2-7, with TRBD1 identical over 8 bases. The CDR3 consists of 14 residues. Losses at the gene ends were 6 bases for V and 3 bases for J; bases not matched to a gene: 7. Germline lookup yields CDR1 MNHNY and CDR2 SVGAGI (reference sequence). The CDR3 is CASRDGQGNYEQYF. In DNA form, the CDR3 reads TGTGCCAGCAGAGACGGACAGGGAAACTACGAGCAGTACTTC.

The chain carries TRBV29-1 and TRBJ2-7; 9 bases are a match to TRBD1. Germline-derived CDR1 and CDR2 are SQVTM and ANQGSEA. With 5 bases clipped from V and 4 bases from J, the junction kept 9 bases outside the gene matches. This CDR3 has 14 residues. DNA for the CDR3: TGCAGCGTTCAACGCGGGACAGGGCTATACGAGCAGTACTTC. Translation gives CSVQRGTGLYEQYF.

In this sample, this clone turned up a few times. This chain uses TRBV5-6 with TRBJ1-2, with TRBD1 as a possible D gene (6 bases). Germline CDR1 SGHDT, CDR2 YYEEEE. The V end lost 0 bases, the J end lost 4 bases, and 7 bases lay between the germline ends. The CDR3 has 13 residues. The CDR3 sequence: CASSLDRAYGYTF. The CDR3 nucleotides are TGTGCCAGCAGCTTGGACAGGGCCTATGGCTACACCTTC.

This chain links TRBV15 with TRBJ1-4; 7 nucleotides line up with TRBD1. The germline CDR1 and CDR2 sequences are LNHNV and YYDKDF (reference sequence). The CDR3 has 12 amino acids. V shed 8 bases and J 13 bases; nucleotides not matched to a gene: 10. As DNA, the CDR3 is TGTGCCACCTCCCCAATAGACAGGGTACTGTTTTTT. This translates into CATSPIDRVLFF.

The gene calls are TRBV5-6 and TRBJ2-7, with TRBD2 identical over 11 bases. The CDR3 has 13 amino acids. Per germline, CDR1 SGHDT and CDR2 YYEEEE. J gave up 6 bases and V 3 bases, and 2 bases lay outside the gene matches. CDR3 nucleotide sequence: TGTGCCAGCAGCTATGGGACTAGCGGCGAGCAGTACTTC. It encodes CASSYGTSGEQYF.

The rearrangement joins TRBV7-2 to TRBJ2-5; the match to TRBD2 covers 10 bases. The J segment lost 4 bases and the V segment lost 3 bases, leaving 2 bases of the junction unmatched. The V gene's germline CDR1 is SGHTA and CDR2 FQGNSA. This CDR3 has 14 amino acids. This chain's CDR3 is CASSFTSGTETQYF. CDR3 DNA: TGTGCCAGCAGCTTCACTAGCGGGACAGAGACCCAGTACTTC.